This T cell receptor (beta chain) was found in a study of chemoradiotherapy in HPV16-positive cancers (dated by TCRdb to the early 2020s). Context from the whole study: Candidate HPV-specific T-cell clones and common TCR motifs were defined by functional T-cell assays performed on cells from a couple of HPV16-positive patients. The study set out to ask whether T-cell immunity against the HPV oncoproteins E6 and E7 changes over the course of chemoradiotherapy and whether that immunity affects survival. Next, the candidate HPV-specific TCRs and motifs were followed in TCR repertoires from more than 70 patients with HPV-related cancers.

Library construction relied on the immunoSEQ multiplex PCR assay. TCRdb retrieved this table from immuneACCESS and kept in-frame rearrangements only. Not all clones are present; in checked studies, unresolved V genes account for under half, and no reason is known for the remainder. This sample gives 17,000 or so clones in total; more than 90% of them show up just once. The ten largest make up around 14% of the sample. V is clipped by 6 bases and J by 1 base, and the sequence between their germline boundaries is 9 bases long. The CDR3 holds 13 amino acids from the cysteine to the phenylalanine. Only the CDR3 region is kept as DNA, spanning 39 bases read in frame from base 1. Based on the germline V gene, the CDR1 and CDR2 sequences are LGHNT and FRNRAP. Here is what the overall study found, with its caveats: Expansion of candidate HPV-specific clones and E7-related TCR motifs was observed in the tumor microenvironment during treatment, whereas no such expansion was observed for non-HPV-specific T cells. Only a couple of HPV16-positive patients were used to derive the functional definition of HPV-specific T cells, and the survival association was reported for HPV16-positive patients. In HPV16-positive patients, expansion of HPV-responsive T cells during chemoradiotherapy was found to be associated with improved recurrence-free survival.

Repertoires were sampled repeatedly over the course of chemoradiotherapy, so clonal expansion could be followed in the tumor microenvironment. About this clone: Its antigen specificity is not known. Per-base qualities were not stored, and no clone one base away is much larger.

This clonotype was obtained from a human donor with HPV-associated anogenital cancer. The sample in question was blood, obtained from a patient who underwent chemoradiotherapy. The sequence is built from TRBV12-5 and TRBJ1-1; the D gene identity is not certain. The CDR3 is CASGDPKNTEAFF. The DNA sequence is TGTGCTAGTGGAGACCCGAAGAACACTGAAGCTTTCTTT.